Listed here are 16 T cell receptor beta chains from one sample, sequenced in a study of cytomegalovirus exposure and HLA in healthy donors. It was with 60 Vbeta and 13 Jbeta primers that the PCR ran. The method was immunoSEQ multiplex PCR; TCRdb's version includes in-frame clones alone and lacks a portion of them. The sample has around 150,000 clones, around 80% seen once. The material sequenced was PBMCs. These TCRs come from a woman in her 40s in good health and CMV-seronegative.

This clone has only one observation. The rearrangement uses TRBV7-9 and TRBJ2-2; 9 positions match TRBD1. V shed 5 bases, J shed 1 base, and the junction held 8 bases outside the gene matches. This CDR3 comprises 17 residues. The germline CDR1 and CDR2 sequences are SEHNR and FQNEAQ (reference sequence). CDR3 in DNA: TGTGCCAGCAGCCCTAACGGGGGACAGGGGAACACCGGGGAGCTGTTTTTT. The encoded protein is CASSPNGGQGNTGELFF.

This chain uses TRBV19 with TRBJ2-1; 13 bases fit TRBD2. Per the germline V gene, CDR1 is LNHDA and CDR2 is SQIVND (reference sequence). V lost 7 bases to trimming and J lost 4 bases; unmatched junction nucleotides: 4. This CDR3 is built from 15 residues. This CDR3 reads CASKPGLAGYNEQFF. The CDR3 nucleotides read TGTGCCAGTAAACCGGGACTAGCGGGGTACAATGAGCAGTTCTTC.

The rearrangement uses TRBV27 and TRBJ2-5; D is possibly TRBD2 (6 bases). This CDR3 comprises 15 residues. CDR1 and CDR2 (germline): MNHEY, SMNVEV (reference sequence). V was cut by 2 bases and J by 2 bases, with 12 bases left in between. CDR3 nucleotide sequence: TGTGCCAGCAGTTTAGATGGACTACATCAAGAGACCCAGTACTTC. It is translated as CASSLDGLHQETQYF.

The chain employs TRBV6-4 and TRBJ1-5; D is unresolved. Trimming took 0 bases from V and 8 from J, leaving 14 bases between them. Per the germline V gene, CDR1 is MRHNA and CDR2 is SNTAGT. CDR3 length: 15 amino acids. The DNA of the CDR3 is TGTGCCAGCAGTGACTCCGAGGGAAAGAGGAAGCCCCAGCATTTT. Translating gives CASSDSEGKRKPQHF.

V is TRBV7-3 and J is TRBJ2-3, with a tentative D call TRBD1 (5 bases). The V gene's germline CDR1 is SGHTA and CDR2 FQGTGA. The CDR3 covers 16 residues. V was pared by 2 bases and J by 0 bases, with 12 bases between. The CDR3: CASSLGRAPSTDTQYF. For the CDR3, the DNA is TGTGCCAGCAGCTTAGGCAGGGCACCTAGCACAGATACGCAGTATTTT. Full variable domain (outside the CDR3, taken from reference TRBV7-3 and TRBJ2-3): GAGVSQTPSNKVTEKGKYVELRCDPISGHTALYWYRQSLGQGPEFLIYFQGTGAADDSGLPNDRFFAVRPEGSVSTLKIQRTERGDSAVYLCASSLGRAPSTDTQYFGPGTRLTVL.

The chain uses TRBV2 and TRBJ2-7; D is perhaps TRBD1 (6 bases). The CDR3 consists of 12 residues. Germline CDR1 and CDR2: SNHLY and FYNNEI. V lost 6 bases to trimming and J lost 0 bases, with 6 bases between them. Written as DNA, the CDR3 is TGTGCCAGCAGGGACAGCTCCTACGAGCAGTACTTC. Amino acid sequence: CASRDSSYEQYF.

The chain is built from TRBV11-2 and TRBJ1-4, with 7 bases identical to TRBD1. In germline, CDR1 is SGHAT, CDR2 FQNNGV. J gave up 2 bases and V 5 bases, and 5 bases lay outside the gene matches. The CDR3 totals 15 residues. The chain's CDR3 is CASSPRQGTNEKLFF. Here the CDR3 DNA reads TGTGCCAGCAGCCCACGACAGGGTACTAATGAAAAACTGTTTTTT.

The chain carries TRBV19 and TRBJ2-7; tentative D call: TRBD1 (5 bases). The CDR3 length is 14 residues. V was clipped by 7 bases and J by 2 bases, with 15 bases between them. Germline V gene sequence: CDR1 LNHDA, CDR2 SQIVND (reference sequence). In nucleotides, the CDR3 is TGTGCCAGTACCCAGGGAATAGGGGCCTACGAGCAGTACTTC. Translated, it gives CASTQGIGAYEQYF.

The chain carries TRBV27 and TRBJ2-7; D is possibly TRBD2 (6 bases). In germline, CDR1 is MNHEY, CDR2 SMNVEV (reference sequence). This CDR3 is built from 13 residues. The V gene lost 6 bases and the J gene lost 6 bases, with 15 bases spanning the gap. In DNA form, the CDR3 reads TGTGCCAGCAGCTACACAAGAGCGGGCGAGCAGTACTTC. This gives the protein CASSYTRAGEQYF.

This rearrangement joins TRBV11-2 to TRBJ1-1; 8 bases align to TRBD1. Per germline, CDR1 SGHAT and CDR2 FQNNGV. This CDR3 has 14 amino acids. The ends lost 3 bases at V and 7 bases at J; junction bases unmatched: 7. CDR3 nucleotide sequence: TGTGCCAGCAGCTTCACCAGGGGGCGTTTTGAAGCTTTCTTT. Protein: CASSFTRGRFEAFF. The whole variable domain, remainder taken from reference TRBV11-2 and TRBJ1-1, is EAGVAQSPRYKIIEKRQSVAFWCNPISGHATLYWYQQILGQGPKLLIQFQNNGVVDDSQLPKDRFSAERLKGVDSTLKIQPAKLEDSAVYLCASSFTRGRFEAFFGQGTRLTVV.

The V and J genes are TRBV2 and TRBJ2-6; D is unclear. CDR1 and CDR2 (germline): SNHLY, FYNNEI. The ends were cut back, 3 bases at V and 0 bases at J, with 6 bases in the middle. CDR3 size: 15 residues. CDR3: CASSDQNSGANVLTF. CDR3 bases: TGTGCCAGCAGTGACCAAAACTCTGGGGCCAACGTCCTGACTTTC.

Worth noting for this clone: At one end, the junction sequence differs from germline, possibly due to a read error. The chain joins TRBV7-9 to TRBJ2-6; D is possibly TRBD1 (5 bases). CDR3 length: 15 residues. Germline V CDR1 and CDR2: SEHNR, FQNEAQ (reference sequence). The CDR3 region is CASSVRPSGANGLTF. CDR3 DNA: TGTGCCAGCAGCGTCAGGCCCTCTGGGGCCAACGGCCTGACTTTC.

The chain uses TRBV7-2 and TRBJ2-7; 10 bases agree with TRBD1. The V and J ends lost 5 bases and 6 bases, in that order; junction bases with no gene match: 10. Germline assignment: CDR1 SGHTA and CDR2 FQGNSA. The CDR3 loop spans 15 amino acids. The chain's CDR3 is CASSPEGQGFLEQYF. In nucleotides, the CDR3 is TGTGCCAGCAGCCCCGAGGGACAGGGGTTTCTCGAGCAGTACTTC.

V is TRBV29-1 and J is TRBJ1-1, with D maybe TRBD1 (5 bases). Between the trimmed V and J ends, which lost 4 bases and 1 base, there was a span of 10 bases. There are 13 residues in the CDR3. CDR1 SQVTM and CDR2 ANQGSEA come from the germline V gene. CDR3 sequence (DNA): TGCAGCGTTGTTTCGGACAAGAACACTGAAGCTTTCTTT. Amino acids: CSVVSDKNTEAFF.

The chain employs TRBV28 and TRBJ2-3, with TRBD2 matching over 10 bases. Germline V gene lookup returns CDR1 MDHEN and CDR2 SYDVKM. After removal of 6 bases from V and 5 bases from J, the junction contained 8 bases not matched to a gene. There are 15 residues in the CDR3. In DNA form, the CDR3 reads TGTGCCAGCAGCTCGAGGACTAGCGGCCTAGATACGCAGTATTTT. Protein sequence: CASSSRTSGLDTQYF.

This clone has only a few counts. The chain couples TRBV5-1 to TRBJ2-2; 7 bases line up with TRBD1. Trimming at V came to 0 bases and at J to 7 bases, leaving 6 bases not matched to a gene. The germline V gene has CDR1 SGHRS and CDR2 YFSETQ. CDR3 length: 15 amino acids. For the CDR3, the DNA is TGCGCCAGCAGCTTGGAGGGGACAGCTAGCGGGGAGCTGTTTTTT. This encodes CASSLEGTASGELFF. Complete variable domain (other parts from reference TRBV5-1 and TRBJ2-2): KAGVTQTPRYLIKTRGQQVTLSCSPISGHRSVSWYQQTPGQGLQFLFEYFSETQRNKGNFPGRFSGRQFSNSRSEMNVSTLELGDSALYLCASSLEGTASGELFFGEGSRLTVL.